The entry below describes one T cell receptor (beta chain). This record belongs to a study of blood T cell repertoires in COVID-19. Overall study: Whether acute or convalescent, the COVID-19 samples came from the United States, Italy and Spain. Nucleic acid was either cDNA or gDNA, and it came from T cells, B-cell-depleted T cells, or PBMCs.

J gave up 3 bases and V 2 bases, and 6 bases lay outside the gene matches. The CDR3 contains 16 residues. Germline CDR1 MNHNY, CDR2 SVGAGI (reference sequence). Original handling: From reference gene primer amplification, estimates of nucleated cell counts were derived. The table came from immunoSEQ multiplex PCR; TCRdb's copy has only in-frame clones and leaves some out. V and J calls and clone size are as listed in that table; D and trimming were resolved from the DNA. This sample carries under 300,000 clones, roughly nine tenths of them seen once, and the ten largest clones take 3.6%. This TCR derives from a man aged 18 to 30 with active or convalescent COVID-19. The chain joins TRBV6-6 to TRBJ1-5, with 8 bases lining up with TRBD1. Material: peripheral blood. The CDR3 DNA reads as TGTGCCAGCAGTTACGGCGGCAGGGGGCACAATCAGCCCCAGCATTTT. The encoded protein is CASSYGGRGHNQPQHF.